What follows are 2 T cell receptor beta chains derived from one specimen sequenced in a study of early T cells in non-severe SARS-CoV-2 infection. TCRdb ran MiXCR on the 5' RACE reads and lists one entry per CDR3 protein. In the table there are 80,000 to 100,000 distinct CDR3 sequences, about an eighth of which are singletons. The material sequenced was whole blood. Receptor source: an adult who was a healthcare worker with PCR-confirmed SARS-CoV-2 infection or an uninfected control (not recorded which).

This clonotype has only a few counts. The chain is built from TRBV7-9 and TRBJ2-7; 8 bases are shared with TRBD1. Germline CDR1 and CDR2: SEHNR and FQNEAQ (reference sequence). V lost 5 bases and J lost 5; bases outside the gene matches: 5. The CDR3 length is 13 residues. CDR3 bases: TGTGCCAGCAGCGGACAGGGAGGCAACGAGCAGTACTTC. It codes for CASSGQGGNEQYF.

The chain carries TRBV19 and TRBJ2-5; 7 bases map to TRBD1. The CDR3 covers 13 residues. Germline values: CDR1 LNHDA, CDR2 SQIVND (reference sequence). V was pared by 1 base and J by 7 bases, with 3 bases of the junction left unmatched. The CDR3 region has the DNA TGTGCCAGTAGTATAGGACAGGGTGGGACCCAGTACTTC. Amino acid sequence: CASSIGQGGTQYF.